This TCR beta chain was recovered during a study of T cell repertoires in cytomegalovirus infection. Germline V gene lookup returns CDR1 SGHTA and CDR2 FQGNSA. CDR3 length: 16 amino acids. The J segment lost 7 bases and the V segment lost 2 bases, leaving 7 bases of the junction unmatched. TCRdb ran MiXCR on the reads and lists one entry per CDR3 protein. The table records around 360,000 distinct CDR3 sequences, approximately 35% of them present only once. This clonotype was observed many times. Its antigen is unknown. The specimen was cultured PBMCs, collected from culture after CMV antigen stimulation. The chain carries TRBV7-2 and TRBJ2-1; 11 bases line up with TRBD2. This TCR derives from a human donor in good health (CMV status not recorded). Some clones in this sample may be carry-over from other donors' samples. The CDR3 DNA reads TGTGCCAGCAGCTTATTTCTAGCGGGAGGTAGGAATGAGCAGTTCTTC. This codes for CASSLFLAGGRNEQFF.